These 27 T cell receptor beta chains came from one sample sequenced in a study of early T cells in non-severe SARS-CoV-2 infection. TCRdb re-analysed the 5' RACE reads in MiXCR, keeping a single row per CDR3 protein. The table includes 60,000 or so distinct CDR3 sequences, 10% detected once. The sample was whole blood. The source of these receptors is an adult who was a healthcare worker with PCR-confirmed SARS-CoV-2 infection or an uninfected control (not recorded which).

The CDR3 DNA is TGTGCCGCCAGCTTGGGAGAGACTTATGGCTACACCTTC. This encodes CAASLGETYGYTF. The J gene is TRBJ1-2, the V gene TRBV6-2 or TRBV6-3; D gene uncertain. The V end was cut by 11 bases, the J end by 5 bases, with 18 bases between. The CDR3 length is 13 residues. Germline CDR1 and CDR2: MNHEY and SVGEGT.

This clonotype was seen ten or more times. The chain employs TRBV19 and TRBJ1-4; D not resolved. V was trimmed by 3 bases and J by 0 bases, leaving 8 bases between them. This CDR3 has 15 residues. CDR1 and CDR2 from the germline V gene are LNHDA and SQIVND (reference sequence). The CDR3 here is CASSIDTSTNEKLFF. CDR3 nucleotides: TGTGCCAGTAGTATCGACACGTCAACTAATGAAAAACTGTTTTTT.

Many counts were recorded for this clonotype. V is TRBV19 and J is TRBJ1-4; TRBD1 agrees at 7 bases. Germline values: CDR1 LNHDA, CDR2 SQIVND (reference sequence). J was trimmed by 5 bases and V by 5 bases; bases with no gene match: 11. CDR3 length equals 16 residues. The DNA of the CDR3 is TGTGCCAGTAGTCCCGGGGCAGGGGGACCGAATGAAAAACTGTTTTTT. This sequence encodes CASSPGAGGPNEKLFF.

A few counts support this clonotype. V and J are TRBV2 and TRBJ2-1; D gene uncertain. Germline CDR1 and CDR2: SNHLY and FYNNEI. CDR3 length: 13 amino acids. V lost 1 base to trimming and J lost 5 bases, with 6 bases between them. CDR3 coding DNA: TGTGCCAGCAGTGAAGGGGCTAACAATGAGCAGTTCTTC. Amino acids: CASSEGANNEQFF.

The CDR3 region is CASSFGLAGGTYNEQFF. In DNA, the CDR3 is TGTGCCAGCAGCTTTGGACTAGCGGGGGGGACCTACAATGAGCAGTTCTTC. The chain joins TRBV11-3 to TRBJ2-1, with 15 bases lining up with TRBD2. CDR1 is SGHNT, CDR2 YENEEA, per germline. There are 17 residues in the CDR3. V dropped 3 bases and J dropped 2; count of bases not matched to a gene: 2.

This clonotype is labeled as medium-sized. This chain joins TRBV20-1 and TRBJ2-7; 7 bases agree with TRBD1. This CDR3 has 11 residues. Germline-derived CDR1 and CDR2 are DFQATT and SNEGSKA (reference sequence). V trimming: 0 bases; J trimming: 7 bases; junction bases outside the gene matches: 0. CDR3 residues: CSAREDREQYF. The CDR3 nucleotides read TGCAGTGCTAGAGAGGACAGGGAGCAGTACTTC.

This chain links TRBV9 with TRBJ1-6; 7 bases match TRBD1. V lost 0 bases and J lost 11; bases outside the gene matches: 8. The germline V gene encodes CDR1 SGDLS and CDR2 YYNGEE. This CDR3 comprises 15 residues. The CDR3 here is CASSVADRVNPPLHF. CDR3 in DNA: TGTGCCAGCAGCGTAGCAGACAGGGTGAATCCACCCCTCCACTTT.

This clonotype has ten or more counts. J is TRBJ1-6 and V is TRBV20-1; D call uncertain. CDR1 is DFQATT, CDR2 SNEGSKA, per germline (reference sequence). The CDR3 has 13 amino acids. The ends were cut back, 0 bases at V and 10 bases at J, with 10 bases in the middle. CDR3 nucleotides: TGCAGTGCTAGAGATACGACGGCCTCACCCCTCCACTTT. This codes for CSARDTTASPLHF.

As for this clonotype: Just one base apart from a much larger clone, this may be a read error. This sequence joins TRBV12-3 or TRBV12-4 and TRBJ2-7; tentatively, D is TRBD2 (5 bases). CDR3 size: 13 residues. The CDR3 nucleotides read TGTGCCGGCAGCCCCTCCGGGATTTACGAGCAGTACTTC. This sequence encodes CAGSPSGIYEQYF.

This clonotype was observed many times. V usage is TRBV16 and J usage is TRBJ2-7; D not certain. Trimming removed 0 bases from V and 5 bases from J, with 8 bases in between. The CDR3 consists of 13 residues. Germline loops: CDR1 KGHSY, CDR2 FQNENV. The CDR3 DNA sequence: TGTGCCAGCAGCCAATCGCTGTTGGACGAGCAGTACTTC. It specifies CASSQSLLDEQYF.

This clonotype was detected many times. The CDR3 sequence: CASSSTTTGGEKLFF. Written as DNA, the CDR3 is TGTGCCAGCAGTTCGACCACCACTGGAGGGGAAAAACTGTTTTTT. The genes are TRBV6-2 or TRBV6-3 and TRBJ1-4; D uncertain. Germline assignment: CDR1 MNHEY and CDR2 SVGEGT. V was clipped by 4 bases and J by 8 bases, with 17 bases between them. CDR3 size: 15 residues.

The chain links TRBV20-1 to TRBJ1-1; TRBD1 agrees at 7 bases. The germline CDR1 and CDR2 sequences are DFQATT and SNEGSKA (reference sequence). V was clipped by 7 bases and J by 0 bases; unmatched bases: 14. The CDR3 spans 16 residues. In DNA form, the CDR3 reads TGCAGTGTCAGAGGGGACAGAGGGAGGGTGAACACTGAAGCTTTCTTT. Residues: CSVRGDRGRVNTEAFF.

This clonotype was counted ten times or more. The chain has TRBV18 and TRBJ2-1; D remains unclear. The CDR3 totals 13 residues. Germline values: CDR1 KGHSH, CDR2 LQKENI. Trimming took off 0 bases at V and 1 base at J, with 1 base between the two ends. The CDR3 DNA sequence: TGTGCCAGCTCACCACCATCCTACAATGAGCAGTTCTTC. It encodes CASSPPSYNEQFF.

This clonotype was recorded at least ten times. The germline gene is not matched at one end of the junction; a read error may be the cause. This chain joins TRBV7-2 and TRBJ2-4; TRBD1 agrees at 9 bases. The CDR3 length is 13 residues. The V gene's germline CDR1 is SGHTA and CDR2 FQGNSA. The CDR3 sequence is CASKPDRGGTQHF. The DNA of the CDR3 is TGTGCCAGCAAGCCGGACAGGGGTGGCACTCAGCACTTC.

This clonotype was found many times. The gene calls are TRBV18 and TRBJ2-7, with D perhaps given as TRBD1 or TRBD2 (5 bases each). This CDR3 contains 15 residues. V was pared by 0 bases and J by 0 bases, with 9 bases between. The germline CDR1 and CDR2 sequences are KGHSH and LQKENI. The CDR3 DNA follows: TGTGCCAGCTCACCACCGGGACGGTACTCCTACGAGCAGTACTTC. Translating it yields CASSPPGRYSYEQYF. Full variable domain (rest looked up from reference TRBV18 and TRBJ2-7): NAGVMQNPRHLVRRRGQEARLRCSPMKGHSHVYWYRQLPEEGLKFMVYLQKENIIDESGMPKERFSAEFPKEGPSILRIQQVVRGDSAAYFCASSPPGRYSYEQYFGPGTRLTVT.

This clonotype was seen at least ten times. The chain combines TRBV6-2 or TRBV6-3 with TRBJ1-5; D may be TRBD1 (5 bases). The germline gives CDR1 MNHEY, CDR2 SVGEGT. Trimming removed 4 bases from V and 2 bases from J, with 30 bases in between. The CDR3 totals 21 residues. The CDR3 nucleotides are TGTGCCAGCAGTTTGCGCTGGGACGCCTGGACGGTCCAGGTTGGCAATCAGCCCCAGCATTTT. Protein: CASSLRWDAWTVQVGNQPQHF.

This chain links TRBV11-2 with TRBJ1-1, with a weak D call TRBD1 (6 bases). Trimming removed 4 bases at V and 10 bases at J, with 28 bases between. Per the germline V gene, CDR1 is SGHAT and CDR2 is FQNNGV. The CDR3 runs to 17 residues. CDR3 residues: CASSSLKGRQPTRGAFF. In DNA, the CDR3 is TGTGCCAGCAGCTCCCTAAAGGGTAGACAGCCCACCAGGGGAGCTTTCTTT.

In its sample, this clonotype was seen many times. V gene TRBV30 combines with J gene TRBJ1-2; 11 bases match TRBD1. In germline, CDR1 is GTSNPN, CDR2 SVGIG (reference sequence). J was trimmed by 8 bases and V by 5 bases; bases with no gene match: 10. This CDR3 spans 14 amino acids. The CDR3 protein is CAWEVRDRGYGYTF. The CDR3 nucleotides are TGTGCCTGGGAAGTAAGGGACAGGGGGTACGGCTACACCTTC.

This clonotype was counted a few times. The V gene is TRBV7-6, the J gene TRBJ2-1; maybe TRBD2 (6 bases). V was cut by 1 base and J by 0 bases, with 13 bases left in between. Germline loops: CDR1 SGHVS, CDR2 FNYEAQ. The CDR3 has 17 residues. CDR3 coding DNA: TGTGCCAGCAGCTTAGATCTAGCGAGCAGCTCCTACAATGAGCAGTTCTTC. It is translated as CASSLDLASSSYNEQFF.

In its sample, this clonotype was seen many times. The chain joins TRBV3-1 to TRBJ1-2; TRBD1 agrees at 7 bases. Germline loops: CDR1 LGHDT, CDR2 YNNKEL (reference sequence). The CDR3 length is 15 residues. With V trimmed by 3 bases and J by 7 bases, 11 bases remained unmatched. The CDR3, as DNA: TGTGCCAGCAGCCACACCGGACAGGTCGCGGGTGGCTACACCTTC. Residues: CASSHTGQVAGGYTF.

This clonotype was observed a handful of times. This sequence joins TRBV7-8 and TRBJ2-7; no definite D call. The CDR3 consists of 13 residues. The V end lost 4 bases, the J end lost 2 bases, and 9 bases lay between the germline ends. Germline V CDR1 and CDR2: SGHVS, FQNEAQ. The CDR3 reads CASSSGRPYEQYF. The CDR3 DNA reads as TGTGCCAGCAGCTCGGGTCGTCCCTACGAGCAGTACTTC.

This clonotype appeared a few times. V and J are TRBV29-1 and TRBJ2-4; 9 nucleotides agree with TRBD1. From germline, CDR1 is SQVTM and CDR2 ANQGSEA. The V and J ends lost 7 bases and 8 bases, in that order; junction bases with no gene match: 9. The CDR3 has 13 amino acids. CDR3 in DNA: TGCAGCGCTACGAAGGGGGACAGGGACATTCAGTACTTC. Protein sequence: CSATKGDRDIQYF.

This clonotype was seen many times. V is TRBV7-2 and J is TRBJ1-3; a possible D gene is TRBD1 (5 bases). The V gene's germline CDR1 is SGHTA and CDR2 FQGNSA. This CDR3 is 16 amino acids long. Trimming left V 4 bases short and J 2 bases short, with 15 bases between. The CDR3 loop reads CASSSRTLGAGNTIYF. CDR3 sequence (DNA): TGTGCCAGCAGCTCACGGACACTGGGGGCTGGAAACACCATATATTTT.

This clonotype was seen repeatedly, ten times or more. This chain joins TRBV9 and TRBJ2-1; the match to TRBD2 covers 8 bases. The CDR3 totals 14 residues. Germline CDR1 is SGDLS and CDR2 is YYNGEE. J gave up 5 bases and V 4 bases, and 5 bases lay outside the gene matches. The DNA of the CDR3 is TGTGCCAGCAGCACGGGACTAGGTCACAATGAGCAGTTCTTC. It is translated as CASSTGLGHNEQFF.

This clonotype has at least ten counts. This chain links TRBV7-3 with TRBJ2-1; D is uncertain. CDR3 size: 15 residues. The germline V gene encodes CDR1 SGHTA and CDR2 FQGTGA. Trimming stripped 5 bases from V and 6 bases from J, with 17 bases between. CDR3 sequence reads: CASSPGGWQFNEQFF. The CDR3, as DNA: TGTGCCAGCAGCCCGGGTGGCTGGCAGTTCAATGAGCAGTTCTTC.

This clonotype was recorded a few times. V and J are TRBV4-2 and TRBJ1-3; 7 bases match TRBD1. V shed 0 bases, J shed 0 bases, and the junction held 8 bases outside the gene matches. Germline V gene lookup returns CDR1 LGHNA and CDR2 YNFKEQ. This CDR3 is 18 amino acids long. The CDR3, as DNA: TGTGCCAGCAGCCAAGATTTCGGACAGGCAAACTCTGGAAACACCATATATTTT. Its protein product is CASSQDFGQANSGNTIYF.

There are many counts of this clonotype. The genes are TRBV4-1 and TRBJ2-2; 10 nucleotides align to TRBD2. The CDR3 contains 16 residues. J lost 6 bases, V lost 1 base, and 5 bases had no gene match. Germline loops: CDR1 MGHRA, CDR2 YSYEKL. CDR3 sequence: CASSQAGSGRPGELFF. CDR3 DNA sequence: TGCGCCAGCAGCCAAGCAGGTAGCGGGAGGCCCGGGGAGCTGTTTTTT.